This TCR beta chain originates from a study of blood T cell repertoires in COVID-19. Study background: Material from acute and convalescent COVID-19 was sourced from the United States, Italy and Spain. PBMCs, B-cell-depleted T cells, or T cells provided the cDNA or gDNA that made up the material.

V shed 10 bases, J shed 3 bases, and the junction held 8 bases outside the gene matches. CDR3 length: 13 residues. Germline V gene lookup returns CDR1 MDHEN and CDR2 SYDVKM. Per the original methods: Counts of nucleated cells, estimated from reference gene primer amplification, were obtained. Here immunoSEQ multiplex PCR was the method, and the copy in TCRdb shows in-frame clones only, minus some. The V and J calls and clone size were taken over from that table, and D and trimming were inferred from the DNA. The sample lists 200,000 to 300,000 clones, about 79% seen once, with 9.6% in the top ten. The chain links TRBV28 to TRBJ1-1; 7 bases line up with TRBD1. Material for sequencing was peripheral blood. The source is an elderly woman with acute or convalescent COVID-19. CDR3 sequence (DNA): TGTGCCACTATGACAGGGTGGGACACTGAAGCTTTCTTT. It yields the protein CATMTGWDTEAFF. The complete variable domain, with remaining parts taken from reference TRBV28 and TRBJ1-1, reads DVKVTQSSRYLVKRTGEKVFLECVQDMDHENMFWYRQDPGLGLRLIYFSYDVKMKEKGDIPEGYSVSREKKERFSLILESASTNQTSMYLCATMTGWDTEAFFGQGTRLTVV.